Detailed here is one TCR beta chain. V gave up 1 base and J gave up 15 bases, with 16 bases separating them. The CDR3 totals 13 residues. The germline V gene encodes CDR1 SGHDN and CDR2 FVKESK. In terms of age and location, participants ranged from about 18 to 90 years and lived in about 25 US areas. This sample is part of a study of blood T cell repertoires in COVID-19. TCRdb's copy holds only in-frame clones and misses some; the assay was immunoSEQ multiplex PCR. The sample has roughly 300,000 clones, about 90% seen once. This receptor was identified in a young woman who had recovered from COVID-19. The chain uses TRBV14 and TRBJ2-4, with D possibly being TRBD1 (8 bases). Sequenced: PBMCs or T cells enriched from blood (not recorded which). The DNA for the CDR3 is TGTGCCAGCAGCCAAGCTCCACAGGGGGGGAGGTACTTC. Translation gives CASSQAPQGGRYF.